The entry below describes one T cell receptor (beta chain). In the PCR, 60 Vbeta and 13 Jbeta primers were used. Produced via immunoSEQ multiplex PCR; TCRdb's table is partial and in-frame only. The sample has about 98,000 clones, roughly 70% seen once. This sample stems from a study of cytomegalovirus exposure and HLA in healthy donors. The CDR3 has 17 residues. Per germline, CDR1 MNHEY and CDR2 SMNVEV (reference sequence). V shed 4 bases and J 1 base; nucleotides not matched to a gene: 11. The rearrangement links TRBV27 to TRBJ2-7, with 9 bases aligning to TRBD1. Sequenced sample: PBMCs. The source is a man aged 50-60 years in good health and CMV-seronegative. The CDR3: CASSSPKSDRGSYEQYF. In nucleotides, the CDR3 is TGTGCCAGCAGTTCCCCAAAGTCGGACAGGGGATCCTACGAGCAGTACTTC.